This TCR beta chain was identified during a study of blood T cell repertoires in COVID-19. Study context: T cells, B-cell-depleted T cells, or PBMCs supplied cDNA or gDNA.

Trimming cost V 5 bases and J 5 bases; bases outside gene matches: 3. This CDR3 region has 14 residues. Germline V gene sequence: CDR1 SEHNR, CDR2 FQNEAQ (reference sequence). Only in-frame clones appear in the TCRdb table, and some are missing; sequencing was by immunoSEQ multiplex PCR. This sample has some 41,000 clones, with roughly 87% found just once. This clonotype originated in a woman of 80 years or more with active COVID-19. Sequencing was performed on peripheral blood. The chain carries TRBV7-9 and TRBJ1-4; 9 nucleotides match TRBD1. CDR3 sequence (DNA): TGTGCCAGCAGCCCCGGGACAGGGAATGAAAAACTGTTTTTT. Translating it yields CASSPGTGNEKLFF.